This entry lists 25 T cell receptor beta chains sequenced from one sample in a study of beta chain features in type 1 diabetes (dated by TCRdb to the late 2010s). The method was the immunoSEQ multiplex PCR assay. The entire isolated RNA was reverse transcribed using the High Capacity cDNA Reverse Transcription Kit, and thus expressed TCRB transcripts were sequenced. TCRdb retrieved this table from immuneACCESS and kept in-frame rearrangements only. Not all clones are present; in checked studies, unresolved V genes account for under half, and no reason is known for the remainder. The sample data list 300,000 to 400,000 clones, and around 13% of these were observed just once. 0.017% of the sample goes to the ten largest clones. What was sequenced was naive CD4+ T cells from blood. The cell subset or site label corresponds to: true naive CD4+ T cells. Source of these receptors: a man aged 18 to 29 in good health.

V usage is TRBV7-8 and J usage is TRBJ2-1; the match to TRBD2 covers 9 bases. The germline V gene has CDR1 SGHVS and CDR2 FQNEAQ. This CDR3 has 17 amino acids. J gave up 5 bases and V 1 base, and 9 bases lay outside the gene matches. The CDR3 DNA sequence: TGTGCCAGCAGCTTAGTGGGTCTAGCGGGAACGAACAATGAGCAGTTCTTC. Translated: CASSLVGLAGTNNEQFF.

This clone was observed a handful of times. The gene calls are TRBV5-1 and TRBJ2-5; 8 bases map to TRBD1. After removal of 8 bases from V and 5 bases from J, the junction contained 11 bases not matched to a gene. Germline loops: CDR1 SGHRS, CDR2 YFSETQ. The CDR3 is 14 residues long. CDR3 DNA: TGCGCCAGTAGACTGACAGGGGTAGCGGAGACCCAGTACTTC. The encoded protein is CASRLTGVAETQYF.

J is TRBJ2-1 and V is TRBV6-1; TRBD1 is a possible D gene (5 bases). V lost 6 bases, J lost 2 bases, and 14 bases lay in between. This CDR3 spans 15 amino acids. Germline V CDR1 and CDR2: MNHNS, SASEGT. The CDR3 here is CASRTAGFTYNEQFF. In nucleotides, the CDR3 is TGTGCCAGCAGAACGGCAGGGTTTACCTACAATGAGCAGTTCTTC.

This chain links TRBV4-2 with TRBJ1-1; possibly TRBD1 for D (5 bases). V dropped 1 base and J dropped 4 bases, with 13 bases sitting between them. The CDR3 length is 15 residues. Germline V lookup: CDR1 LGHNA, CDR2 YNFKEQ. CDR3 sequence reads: CASSQGAGQGTEAFF. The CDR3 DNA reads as TGTGCCAGCAGCCAAGGCGCAGGGCAGGGCACTGAAGCTTTCTTT.

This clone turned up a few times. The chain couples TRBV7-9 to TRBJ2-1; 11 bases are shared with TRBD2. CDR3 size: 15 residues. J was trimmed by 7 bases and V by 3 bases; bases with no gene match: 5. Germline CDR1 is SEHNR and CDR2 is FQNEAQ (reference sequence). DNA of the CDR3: TGTGCCAGCAGCTTGATAGCGGGGGGGCCTAATGAGCAGTTCTTC. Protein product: CASSLIAGGPNEQFF.

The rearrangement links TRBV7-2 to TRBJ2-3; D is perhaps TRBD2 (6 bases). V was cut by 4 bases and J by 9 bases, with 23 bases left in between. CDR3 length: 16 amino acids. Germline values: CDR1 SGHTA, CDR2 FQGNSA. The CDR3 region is CASSSAPGREKGTQYF. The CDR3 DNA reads TGTGCCAGCAGCTCTGCGCCCGGGAGAGAAAAGGGCACGCAGTATTTT.

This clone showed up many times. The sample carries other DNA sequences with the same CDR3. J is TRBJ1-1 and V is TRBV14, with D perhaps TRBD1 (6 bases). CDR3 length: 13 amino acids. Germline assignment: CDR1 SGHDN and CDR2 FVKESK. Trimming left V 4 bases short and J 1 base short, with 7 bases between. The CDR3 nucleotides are TGTGCCAGCAGCCTACAGGGGAACACTGAAGCTTTCTTT. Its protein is CASSLQGNTEAFF.

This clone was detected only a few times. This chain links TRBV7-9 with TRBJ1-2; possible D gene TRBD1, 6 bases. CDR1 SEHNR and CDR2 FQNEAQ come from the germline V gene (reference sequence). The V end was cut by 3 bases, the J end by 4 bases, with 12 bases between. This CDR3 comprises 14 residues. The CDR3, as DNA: TGTGCCAGCAGCTTTAGGGGGAACCGCTATGGCTACACCTTC. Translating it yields CASSFRGNRYGYTF.

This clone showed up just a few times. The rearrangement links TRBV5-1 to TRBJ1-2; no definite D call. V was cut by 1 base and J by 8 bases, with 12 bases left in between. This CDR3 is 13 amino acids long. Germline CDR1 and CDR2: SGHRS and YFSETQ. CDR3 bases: TGCGCCAGCAGCTTGATGGTCACAACGGGCTACACCTTC. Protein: CASSLMVTTGYTF.

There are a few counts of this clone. CDR3 sequence: CASSVDPRDRGSNEQFF. CDR3 bases: TGTGCCAGCAGCGTTGACCCCCGGGACAGGGGTTCCAATGAGCAGTTCTTC. The V call is TRBV9, the J call TRBJ2-1, with TRBD1 matching over 10 bases. The CDR3 spans 17 residues. Germline V CDR1 and CDR2: SGDLS, YYNGEE. The trim removed 2 bases at V and 6 bases at J, leaving 11 bases unmatched.

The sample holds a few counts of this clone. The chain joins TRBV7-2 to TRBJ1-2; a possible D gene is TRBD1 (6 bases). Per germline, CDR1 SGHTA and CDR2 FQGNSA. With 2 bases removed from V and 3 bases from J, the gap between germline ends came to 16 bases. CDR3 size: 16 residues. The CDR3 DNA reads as TGTGCCAGCAGCTTAAGTGGCTTGGCAGGGGACTATGGCTACACCTTC. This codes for CASSLSGLAGDYGYTF.

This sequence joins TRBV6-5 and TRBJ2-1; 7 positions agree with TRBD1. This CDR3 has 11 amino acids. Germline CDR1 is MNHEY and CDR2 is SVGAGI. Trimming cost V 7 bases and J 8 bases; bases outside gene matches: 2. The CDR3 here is CASTDRDEQFF. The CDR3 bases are TGTGCCAGCACCGACAGGGATGAGCAGTTCTTC.

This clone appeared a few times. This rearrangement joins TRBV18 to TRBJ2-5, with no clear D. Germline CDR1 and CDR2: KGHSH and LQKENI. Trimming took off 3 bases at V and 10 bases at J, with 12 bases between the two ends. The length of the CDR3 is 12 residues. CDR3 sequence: CASSPGPPGQYF. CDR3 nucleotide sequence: TGTGCCAGCTCACCGGGCCCCCCAGGCCAGTACTTC.

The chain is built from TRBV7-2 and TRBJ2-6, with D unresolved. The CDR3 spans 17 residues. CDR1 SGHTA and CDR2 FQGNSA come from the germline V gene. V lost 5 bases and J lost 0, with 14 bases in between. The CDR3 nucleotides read TGTGCCAGCAGCGTCCTGCGGCTCTACTCTGGGGCCAACGTCCTGACTTTC. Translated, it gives CASSVLRLYSGANVLTF.

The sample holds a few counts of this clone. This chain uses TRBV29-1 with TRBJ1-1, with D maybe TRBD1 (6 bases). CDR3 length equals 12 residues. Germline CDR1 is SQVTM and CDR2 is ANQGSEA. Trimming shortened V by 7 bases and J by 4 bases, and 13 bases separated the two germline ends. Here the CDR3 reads CSAHRVVTEAFF. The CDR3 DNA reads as TGCAGCGCCCACAGGGTTGTCACTGAAGCTTTCTTT.

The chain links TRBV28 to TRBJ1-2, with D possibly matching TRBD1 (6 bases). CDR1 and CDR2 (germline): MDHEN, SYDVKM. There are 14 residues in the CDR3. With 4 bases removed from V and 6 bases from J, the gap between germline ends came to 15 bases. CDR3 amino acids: CASSSSGVGDGYTF. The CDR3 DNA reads TGTGCCAGCAGTTCCTCAGGGGTAGGTGATGGCTACACCTTC.

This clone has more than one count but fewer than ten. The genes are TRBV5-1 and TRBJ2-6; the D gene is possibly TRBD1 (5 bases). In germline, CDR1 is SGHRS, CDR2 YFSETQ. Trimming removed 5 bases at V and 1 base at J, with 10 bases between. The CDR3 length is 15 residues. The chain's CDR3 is CASSQGISGANVLTF. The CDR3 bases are TGCGCCAGCAGTCAGGGTATATCTGGGGCCAACGTCCTGACTTTC.

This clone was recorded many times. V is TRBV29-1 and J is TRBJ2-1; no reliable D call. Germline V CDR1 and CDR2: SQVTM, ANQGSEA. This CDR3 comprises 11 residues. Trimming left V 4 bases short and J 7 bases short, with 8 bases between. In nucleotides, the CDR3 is TGCAGCGTTGTATCTGTGAATGAGCAGTTCTTC. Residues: CSVVSVNEQFF.

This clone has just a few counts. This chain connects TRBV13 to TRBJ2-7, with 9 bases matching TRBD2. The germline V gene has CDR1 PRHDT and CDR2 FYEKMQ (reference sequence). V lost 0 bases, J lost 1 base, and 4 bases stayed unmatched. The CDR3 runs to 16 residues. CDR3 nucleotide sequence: TGTGCCAGCAGCTTAGGGGGTAGCGGGAGTTCCTACGAGCAGTACTTC. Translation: CASSLGGSGSSYEQYF. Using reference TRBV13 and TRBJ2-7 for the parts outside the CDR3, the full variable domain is AAGVIQSPRHLIKEKRETATLKCYPIPRHDTVYWYQQGPGQDPQFLISFYEKMQSDKGSIPDRFSAQQFSDYHSELNMSSLELGDSALYFCASSLGGSGSSYEQYFGPGTRLTVT.

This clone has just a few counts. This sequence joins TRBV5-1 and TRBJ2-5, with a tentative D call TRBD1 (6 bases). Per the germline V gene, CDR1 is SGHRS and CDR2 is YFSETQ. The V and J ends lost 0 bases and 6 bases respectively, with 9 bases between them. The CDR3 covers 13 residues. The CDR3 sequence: CASSLDQGKTQYF. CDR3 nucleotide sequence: TGCGCCAGCAGCTTGGATCAGGGGAAGACCCAGTACTTC.

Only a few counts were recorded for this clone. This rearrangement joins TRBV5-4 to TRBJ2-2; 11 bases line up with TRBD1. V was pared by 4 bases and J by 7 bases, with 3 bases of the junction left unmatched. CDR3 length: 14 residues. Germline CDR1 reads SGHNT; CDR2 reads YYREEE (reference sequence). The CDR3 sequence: CASSRTGGNGELFF. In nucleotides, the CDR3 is TGTGCCAGCAGCCGGACAGGGGGCAACGGGGAGCTGTTTTTT.

The CDR3: CSVSRDSNTEAFF. The CDR3 nucleotides read TGCAGCGTGAGCCGGGATTCGAACACTGAAGCTTTCTTT. This chain joins TRBV29-1 and TRBJ1-1; no clear D gene. The CDR3 is made up of 13 amino acids. V lost 6 bases and J lost 1, with 12 bases in between. Germline lookup yields CDR1 SQVTM and CDR2 ANQGSEA. Variable domain in full (rest from reference TRBV29-1 and TRBJ1-1): SAVISQKPSRDICQRGTSLTIQCQVDSQVTMMFWYRQQPGQSLTLIATANQGSEATYESGFVIDKFPISRPNLTFSTLTVSNMSPEDSSIYLCSVSRDSNTEAFFGQGTRLTVV.

CDR3: CASSLSEYGYTF. The CDR3, as DNA: TGTGCCAGCAGTTTATCAGAATATGGCTACACCTTC. This chain connects TRBV28 to TRBJ1-2; D is undetermined. Per the germline V gene, CDR1 is MDHEN and CDR2 is SYDVKM. The length of the CDR3 is 12 residues. Trimming pared 1 base from V and 5 bases from J, leaving 5 bases between.

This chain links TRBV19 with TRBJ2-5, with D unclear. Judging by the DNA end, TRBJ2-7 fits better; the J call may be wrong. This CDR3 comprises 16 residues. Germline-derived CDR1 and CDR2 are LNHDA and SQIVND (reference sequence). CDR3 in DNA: TGTGCCAGTAGTATAGGGGCCTTCGGAACCTCCTACGAGCAGTACTTC. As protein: CASSIGAFGTSYEQYF.

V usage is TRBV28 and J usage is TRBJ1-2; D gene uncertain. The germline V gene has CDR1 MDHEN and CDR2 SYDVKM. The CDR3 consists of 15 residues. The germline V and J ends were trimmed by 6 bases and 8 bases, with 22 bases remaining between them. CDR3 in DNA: TGTGCCAGCAGCTTTCGGGAGCCCAAAGTGAGGGGCTACACCTTC. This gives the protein CASSFREPKVRGYTF.